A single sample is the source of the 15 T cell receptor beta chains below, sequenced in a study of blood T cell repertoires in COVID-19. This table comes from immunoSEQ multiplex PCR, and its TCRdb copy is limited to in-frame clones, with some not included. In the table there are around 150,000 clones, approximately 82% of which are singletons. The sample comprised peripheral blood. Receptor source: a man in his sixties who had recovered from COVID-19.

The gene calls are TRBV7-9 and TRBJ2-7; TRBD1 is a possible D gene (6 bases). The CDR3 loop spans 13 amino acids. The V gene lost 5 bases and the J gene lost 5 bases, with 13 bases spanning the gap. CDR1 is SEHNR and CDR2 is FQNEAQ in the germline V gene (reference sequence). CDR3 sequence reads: CASSPQGRDEQYF. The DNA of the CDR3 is TGTGCCAGCAGCCCACAGGGACGGGACGAGCAGTACTTC. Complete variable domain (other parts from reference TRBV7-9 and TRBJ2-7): DTGVSQNPRHKITKRGQNVTFRCDPISEHNRLYWYRQTLGQGPEFLTYFQNEAQLEKSRLLSDRFSAERPKGSFSTLEIQRTEQGDSAMYLCASSPQGRDEQYFGPGTRLTVT.

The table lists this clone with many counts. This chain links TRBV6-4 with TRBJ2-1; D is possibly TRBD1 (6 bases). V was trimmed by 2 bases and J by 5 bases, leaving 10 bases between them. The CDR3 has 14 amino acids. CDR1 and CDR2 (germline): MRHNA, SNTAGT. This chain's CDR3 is CASSDGQSHNEQFF. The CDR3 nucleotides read TGTGCCAGCAGTGACGGACAGAGCCACAATGAGCAGTTCTTC.

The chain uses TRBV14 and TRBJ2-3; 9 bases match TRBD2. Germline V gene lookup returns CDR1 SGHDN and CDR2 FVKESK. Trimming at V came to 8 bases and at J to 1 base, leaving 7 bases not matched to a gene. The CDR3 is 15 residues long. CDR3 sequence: CASSQLAGGTDTQYF. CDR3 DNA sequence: TGTGCCAGCTCCCAACTAGCGGGTGGCACAGATACGCAGTATTTT.

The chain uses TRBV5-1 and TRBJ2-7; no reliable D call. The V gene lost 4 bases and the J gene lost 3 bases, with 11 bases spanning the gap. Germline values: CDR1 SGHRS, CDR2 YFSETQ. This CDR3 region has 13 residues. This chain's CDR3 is CASSPEGGYEQYF. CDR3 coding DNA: TGCGCCAGCAGCCCCGAAGGCGGCTACGAGCAGTACTTC.

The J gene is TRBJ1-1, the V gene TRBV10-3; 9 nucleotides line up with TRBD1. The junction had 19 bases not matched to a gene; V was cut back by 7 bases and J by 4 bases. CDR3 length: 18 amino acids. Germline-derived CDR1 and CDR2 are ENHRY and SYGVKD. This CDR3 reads CAINSHSRDRVVGTEAFF. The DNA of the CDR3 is TGTGCCATCAATTCACACTCCCGGGACAGGGTGGTGGGCACTGAAGCTTTCTTT.

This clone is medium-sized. The CDR3 region has the DNA TGTGCCAGCAGCGACGGAGCGGACTATGGCTACACCTTC. Protein: CASSDGADYGYTF. J is TRBJ1-2 and V is TRBV9; D unresolved. This CDR3 has 13 residues. CDR1 is SGDLS, CDR2 YYNGEE, per germline. The V end was cut by 3 bases, the J end by 3 bases, with 9 bases between.

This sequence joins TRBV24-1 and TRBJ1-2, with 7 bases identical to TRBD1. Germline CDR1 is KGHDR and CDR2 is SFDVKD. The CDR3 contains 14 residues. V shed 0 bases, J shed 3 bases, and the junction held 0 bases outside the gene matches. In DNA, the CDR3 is TGTGCCACCAGTGATTTGACAGGGGACTATGGCTACACCTTC. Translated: CATSDLTGDYGYTF.

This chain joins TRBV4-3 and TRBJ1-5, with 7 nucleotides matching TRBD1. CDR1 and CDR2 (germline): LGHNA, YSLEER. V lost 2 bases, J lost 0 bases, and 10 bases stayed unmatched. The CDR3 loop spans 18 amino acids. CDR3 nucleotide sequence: TGCGCCAGCAGCCAAACGGACAGGCCGACTTATAGCAATCAGCCCCAGCATTTT. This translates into CASSQTDRPTYSNQPQHF.

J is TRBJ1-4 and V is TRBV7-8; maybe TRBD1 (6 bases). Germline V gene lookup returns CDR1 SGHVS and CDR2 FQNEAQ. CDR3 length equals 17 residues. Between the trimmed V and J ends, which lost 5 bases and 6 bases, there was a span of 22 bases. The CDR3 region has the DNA TGTGCCAGCAGCCCCGGCCGACAGGCCCTGGGGGATGAAAAACTGTTTTTT. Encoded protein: CASSPGRQALGDEKLFF. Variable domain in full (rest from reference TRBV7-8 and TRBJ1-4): GAGVSQSPRYKVAKRGQDVALRCDPISGHVSLFWYQQALGQGPEFLTYFQNEAQLDKSGLPSDRFFAERPEGSVSTLKIQRTQQEDSAVYLCASSPGRQALGDEKLFFGSGTQLSVL.

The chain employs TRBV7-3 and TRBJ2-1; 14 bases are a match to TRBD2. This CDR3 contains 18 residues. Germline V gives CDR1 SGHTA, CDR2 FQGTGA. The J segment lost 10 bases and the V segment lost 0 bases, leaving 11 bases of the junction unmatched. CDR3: CASSLTAQGLAGVGEQFF. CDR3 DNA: TGTGCCAGCAGCTTAACGGCTCAGGGACTAGCGGGAGTCGGCGAGCAGTTCTTC.

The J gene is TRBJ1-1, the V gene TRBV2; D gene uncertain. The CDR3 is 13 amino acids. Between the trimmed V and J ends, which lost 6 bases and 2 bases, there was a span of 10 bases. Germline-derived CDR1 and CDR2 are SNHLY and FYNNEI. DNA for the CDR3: TGTGCCAGCAGCTTGCTAGAAAACACTGAAGCTTTCTTT. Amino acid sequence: CASSLLENTEAFF.

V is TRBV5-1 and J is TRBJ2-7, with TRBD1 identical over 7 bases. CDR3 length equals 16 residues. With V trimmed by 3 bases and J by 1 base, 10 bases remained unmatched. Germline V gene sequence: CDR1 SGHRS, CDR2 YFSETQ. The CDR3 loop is CASSSLTGADSYEQYF. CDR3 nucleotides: TGCGCCAGCAGCTCCCTCACAGGGGCGGATTCCTACGAGCAGTACTTC.

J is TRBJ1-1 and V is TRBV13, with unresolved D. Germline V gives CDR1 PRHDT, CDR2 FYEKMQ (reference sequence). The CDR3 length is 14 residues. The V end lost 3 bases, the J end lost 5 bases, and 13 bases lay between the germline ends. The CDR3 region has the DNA TGTGCCAGCAGCTTTGCCGGGGTAAAAACTGAAGCTTTCTTT. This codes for CASSFAGVKTEAFF.

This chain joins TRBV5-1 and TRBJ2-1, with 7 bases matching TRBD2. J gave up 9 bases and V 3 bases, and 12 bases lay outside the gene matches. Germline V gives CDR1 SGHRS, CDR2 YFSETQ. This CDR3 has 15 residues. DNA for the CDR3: TGCGCCAGCAGCTCCGCCGGGCGGGGGAGCGGTGAGCAGTTCTTC. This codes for CASSSAGRGSGEQFF.

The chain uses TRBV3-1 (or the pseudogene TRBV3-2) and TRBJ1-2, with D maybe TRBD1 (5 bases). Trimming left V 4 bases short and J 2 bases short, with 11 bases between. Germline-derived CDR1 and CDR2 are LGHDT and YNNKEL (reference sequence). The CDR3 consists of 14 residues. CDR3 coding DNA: TGTGCCAGCAGCCCGGACACCTTAAACTATGGCTACACCTTC. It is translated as CASSPDTLNYGYTF.